This TCR beta chain was observed in a study of blood T cell repertoires in COVID-19. The data were produced by immunoSEQ multiplex PCR, yet TCRdb's version contains in-frame clones alone and is incomplete. Altogether approximately 500,000 clones are present, roughly nine tenths being singletons, with the ten largest covering 0.9%. Germline V gives CDR1 KGHSH, CDR2 LQKENI. V trimming: 4 bases; J trimming: 1 base; junction bases outside the gene matches: 6. The CDR3 extends over 15 amino acids. Sequences were obtained from peripheral blood. J is TRBJ1-1 and V is TRBV18; 7 nucleotides agree with TRBD1. The sequence was obtained from a man between 18 and 35 years old with COVID-19, enrolled during active disease. In nucleotides, the CDR3 is TGTGCCAGCTCACTAGAGGGGGCTTCGAACACTGAAGCTTTCTTT. Amino acids: CASSLEGASNTEAFF.